The rows below give T cell receptor beta chains drawn from one sample of a study of beta chain features in type 1 diabetes. Generated by immunoSEQ multiplex PCR, the TCRdb table keeps only in-frame clones and is missing some. In the table there are 100,000 to 150,000 clones, approximately 10% of which are singletons. Sequencing was done on a sample of central memory CD4+ T cells from blood. The receptors shown here come from a man aged 30 to 45 with type 1 diabetes. CDR3s include the opening cysteine and the closing phenylalanine or tryptophan. A D gene is named only where the DNA matches it firmly. Clone sizes are given selectively: once, few, many, or a class where the clone is expanded.

D gene,V gene,J gene,clone size,CDR3 protein,CDR3 DNA
TRBD1,TRBV9,TRBJ1-1,few,CASSATGGAGNTEAFF,TGTGCCAGCAGCGCGACAGGGGGCGCGGGGAACACTGAAGCTTTCTTT
-,TRBV4-3,TRBJ1-1,-,CASSQTDRPEAFF,TGCGCCAGCAGCCAAACAGACAGACCTGAAGCTTTCTTT
-,TRBV6-5,TRBJ1-1,-,CASSFGNTEAFF,TGTGCCAGCAGTTTCGGGAACACTGAAGCTTTCTTT
TRBD1,TRBV18,TRBJ1-6,-,CASSQRRDRVNSPLHF,TGTGCCAGCTCACAGCGCCGGGACAGGGTAAATTCACCCCTCCACTTT
-,TRBV5-4,TRBJ1-2,-,CASSQDKAGYGYTF,TGTGCCAGCAGCCAAGATAAGGCGGGCTATGGCTACACCTTC
TRBD1,TRBV4-1,TRBJ1-2,-,CASSQEQGAYVGGYTF,TGCGCCAGCAGCCAAGAACAGGGGGCATATGTGGGAGGCTACACCTTC
TRBD1,TRBV28,TRBJ2-7,many,CASSLGQYEQYF,TGTGCCAGCAGCTTGGGACAGTACGAGCAGTACTTC
-,TRBV4-2,TRBJ1-1,-,CASSQAPKPGRTMNTEAFF,TGTGCCAGCAGCCAAGCCCCGAAGCCAGGACGGACAATGAACACTGAAGCTTTCTTT
TRBD2,TRBV27,TRBJ2-7,few,CASSTRVAGLRSYEQYF,TGTGCCAGCAGTACCCGAGTAGCGGGCTTACGATCCTACGAGCAGTACTTC
TRBD1,TRBV7-6,TRBJ2-7,-,CASSRTGLGYEQYF,TGTGCCAGCAGTAGGACAGGTTTAGGCTACGAGCAGTACTTC
-,TRBV30,TRBJ1-3,-,CAWRRSGSGNTIYF,TGTGCCTGGAGGAGGTCTGGCTCTGGAAACACCATATATTTT
-,TRBV25-1,TRBJ1-1,few,CASSDSAPTLGAEAFF,TGTGCCAGCAGTGACTCCGCCCCTACCCTCGGGGCTGAAGCTTTCTTT
-,TRBV5-1,TRBJ2-7,-,CASSHRLLAGGEQYF,TGCGCCAGCAGCCACCGGTTACTAGCCGGAGGCGAGCAGTACTTC
-,TRBV4-2,TRBJ1-5,few,CASSQGPYQPQHF,TGTGCCAGCAGCCAAGGGCCTTATCAGCCCCAGCATTTT
TRBD1,TRBV30,TRBJ2-5,few,CAWSYTGGRGETQYF,TGTGCCTGGAGTTACACAGGGGGCAGGGGGGAGACCCAGTACTTC
TRBD2,TRBV7-2,TRBJ2-3,many,CASRTGTSGISTQYF,TGTGCCAGCAGAACCGGGACTAGCGGAATATCTACGCAGTATTTT
TRBD2,TRBV20-1,TRBJ2-7,-,CSVRGGYEQYF,TGCAGTGTTCGGGGGGGGTACGAGCAGTACTTC
TRBD1,TRBV25-1,TRBJ1-4,-,CASSSRQGARSNEKLFF,TGTGCCAGCTCCTCGAGGCAGGGGGCGAGATCTAATGAAAAACTGTTTTTT
TRBD1,TRBV5-1,TRBJ1-1,-,CASRSGQLITEAFF,TGCGCCAGCAGGTCGGGACAGCTTATCACTGAAGCTTTCTTT
TRBD1,TRBV6-5,TRBJ2-2,-,CASSTQGAETGELFF,TGTGCCAGCAGTACACAGGGGGCTGAGACCGGGGAGCTGTTTTTT
-,TRBV5-6,TRBJ1-2,-,CASSLGVAGSYGYTF,TGTGCCAGCAGCTTAGGAGTCGCAGGGTCCTATGGCTACACCTTC
TRBD2,TRBV4-2,TRBJ2-3,-,CASSQVAGGGSGTQYF,TGTGCCAGCAGCCAAGTGGCTGGCGGGGGATCTGGTACGCAGTATTTT
TRBD1,TRBV9,TRBJ1-1,-,CASSVTGGNTEAFF,TGTGCCAGCAGCGTAACAGGGGGTAACACTGAAGCTTTCTTT
TRBD2,TRBV28,TRBJ2-4,-,CASSLAGGTIIQYF,TGTGCCAGCAGTTTAGCGGGGGGGACGATCATTCAGTACTTC
-,TRBV28,TRBJ1-1,few,CASSLLGRGGTEAFF,TGTGCCAGCAGTTTATTAGGCAGGGGTGGCACTGAAGCTTTCTTT